This note documents a single T cell receptor (beta chain) sequence. The target antigen is unknown. Time point indicated: pre-sensitization, week 0. Treatment given: therapeutic diphenylcyclopropenone sensitization with weekly scalp DPC. Before extraction, the whole blood was not fractionated, and total RNA was taken from it. The V gene's germline CDR1 is SEHNR and CDR2 FQNEAQ (reference sequence). V lost 5 bases and J 0 bases, leaving 14 bases between the germline ends. The CDR3 spans 15 residues. The data belong to a study of human T cells and chemical hapten exposure. Study summary: Diphenylcyclopropenone, dosed weekly to the scalp, was given to patients throughout the roughly 24-week study. Yields of TCR per sample differed, chiefly owing to small differences in pooled library volume. Findings and limits, study-wide: Alopecia affected the donors, so their immune response may differ from healthy people's.

In TCRdb, the RACE reads were re-called with MiXCR into one record per CDR3 protein. The repertoire holds around 260,000 distinct CDR3 sequences, with 7.5% to 10% as singletons. The source material was whole blood, sampled in connection with sensitization to the hapten diphenylcyclopropenone (DPC). The chain links TRBV7-9 to TRBJ2-7; tentatively, D is TRBD1 or TRBD2 (5 bases each). This receptor was obtained from a woman aged 40 to 49 with alopecia areata. Some clones in this sample may be carry-over from other donors' samples. CDR3 DNA sequence: TGTGCCAGCAGCCTCACCGGGACGGCCTCCTACGAGCAGTACTTC. It yields the protein CASSLTGTASYEQYF. Combining the CDR3 with reference TRBV7-9 and TRBJ2-7 gives the whole variable domain DTGVSQNPRHKITKRGQNVTFRCDPISEHNRLYWYRQTLGQGPEFLTYFQNEAQLEKSRLLSDRFSAERPKGSFSTLEIQRTEQGDSAMYLCASSLTGTASYEQYFGPGTRLTVT.